This entry concerns a single T cell receptor (beta chain). Its antigen is unidentified. Extractions gave at least 5.5 micrograms of total RNA per sample. Trimming left V 6 bases short and J 2 bases short, with 17 bases between. This CDR3 is built from 14 residues. Germline values: CDR1 DFQATT, CDR2 SNEGSKA (reference sequence). The sample originates from a study of blood T cells in healthy people across ages. Study-level findings and limits: Diversity estimated from one million T cells was considered an underestimate. Unknown CMV status may confound age-related changes in expanded clones.

The authors ran a second PCR of roughly 6 to 12 cycles using a sample-barcoded 5' primer and a J-beta primer mix. Sequencing of every sample gave 2.5 million or more CDR3-containing paired-end reads. MiXCR was run by TCRdb on the 5' RACE reads, yielding one entry per CDR3 protein. The sample has 1.4 million or so distinct CDR3 sequences; 35% to 45% are singletons. The TCR comes from a woman aged 18-29 years in good health. V usage is TRBV20-1 and J usage is TRBJ2-7; TRBD1 or TRBD2 may be the D gene (5 bases each). The sequencing sample was made of blood. The CDR3 region has the DNA TGCAGTGCCCCCCGTGAGGGGCGAACCTACGAGCAGTACTTC. This encodes CSAPREGRTYEQYF.